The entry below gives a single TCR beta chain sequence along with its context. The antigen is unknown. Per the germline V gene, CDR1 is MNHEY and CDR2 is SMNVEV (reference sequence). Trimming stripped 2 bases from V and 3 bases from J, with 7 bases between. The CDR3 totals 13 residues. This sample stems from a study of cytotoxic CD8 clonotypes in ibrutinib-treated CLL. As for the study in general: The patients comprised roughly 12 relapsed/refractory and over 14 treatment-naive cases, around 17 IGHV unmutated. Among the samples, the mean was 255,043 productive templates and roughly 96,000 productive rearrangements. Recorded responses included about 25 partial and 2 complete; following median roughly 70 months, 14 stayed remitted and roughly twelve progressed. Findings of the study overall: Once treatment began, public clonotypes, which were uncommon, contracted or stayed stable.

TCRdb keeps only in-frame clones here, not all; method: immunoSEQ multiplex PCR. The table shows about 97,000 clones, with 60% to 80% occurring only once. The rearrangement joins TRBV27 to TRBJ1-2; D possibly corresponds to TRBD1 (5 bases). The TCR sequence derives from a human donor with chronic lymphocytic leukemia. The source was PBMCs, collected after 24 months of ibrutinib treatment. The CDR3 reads CASSLGADYGYTF. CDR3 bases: TGTGCCAGCAGTTTAGGGGCCGACTATGGCTACACCTTC.